Listed below are T cell receptor beta chains from one sample, sequenced in a study of identifying expanded T cells in peripheral blood. Clones were read by immunoSEQ multiplex PCR, and TCRdb kept only the in-frame ones, dropping some. The sample yields roughly 100,000 clones, 75% to 90% seen once. The specimen sequenced was blood. The receptors were sampled from a person aged 18-69 years in good health. CDR3s include the opening cysteine and the closing phenylalanine or tryptophan. A D gene is named only where the DNA matches it firmly. The size of a clone is reported for some rows only, either as once, few or many, or as a class for expanded clones.

D	size	V	J	CDR3	DNA
NA	NA	TRBV5-4	TRBJ2-5	CASSSSGSATQYF	TGTGCCAGCAGCTCGTCGGGGAGCGCGACCCAGTACTTC
TRBD2	once	TRBV5-4	TRBJ2-3	CASRHDSGGPVDTQYF	TGTGCCAGCAGACATGATAGCGGGGGGCCGGTAGATACGCAGTATTTT
TRBD1	NA	TRBV27	TRBJ1-4	CASSSPGQGTFF	TGTGCCAGCAGTTCCCCGGGACAGGGGACGTTTTTT
TRBD2	NA	TRBV11-3	TRBJ2-3	CASSYTSGDTQYF	TGTGCCAGCAGCTACACTAGCGGAGATACGCAGTATTTT
TRBD2	NA	TRBV28	TRBJ2-2	CASSPGGLAGTGELFF	TGTGCCAGCAGTCCCGGGGGACTAGCGGGCACCGGGGAGCTGTTTTTT
NA	few	TRBV28	TRBJ1-2	CASSLGAGFYGYTF	TGTGCCAGCAGTTTAGGGGCAGGGTTCTATGGCTACACCTTC
NA	once	TRBV18	TRBJ2-7	CASSPAGTYEQYF	TGTGCCAGCTCACCTGCCGGGACCTACGAGCAGTACTTC
TRBD2	NA	TRBV27	TRBJ2-7	CASSFGLAGNYEQYF	TGTGCCAGCAGTTTCGGACTAGCGGGGAACTACGAGCAGTACTTC
NA	NA	TRBV6-4	TRBJ1-5	CASFQVSAGWGNQPQHF	TGTGCCAGCTTCCAAGTTTCGGCAGGGTGGGGCAATCAGCCCCAGCATTTT
NA	NA	TRBV5-4	TRBJ1-4	CASSLGLGGKLFF	TGTGCCAGCAGCTTGGGCTTGGGGGGAAAACTGTTTTTT
NA	NA	TRBV5-6	TRBJ2-5	CASSLPSQETQYF	TGTGCCAGCAGCTTGCCCTCTCAAGAGACCCAGTACTTC
NA	NA	TRBV18	TRBJ1-4	CASSPRHTNEKLFF	TGTGCCAGCTCACCACGCCATACTAATGAAAAACTGTTTTTT
NA	NA	TRBV7-9	TRBJ1-2	CASNPLNGSNYGYTF	TGTGCCAGCAACCCTTTGAACGGGTCTAACTATGGCTACACCTTC
NA	NA	TRBV28	TRBJ1-1	CASSLPGRTEAFF	TGTGCCAGCAGTTTGCCAGGGAGGACTGAAGCTTTCTTT
NA	NA	TRBV21-1	TRBJ2-5	CASIWVRADETQYF	TGTGCCAGCATTTGGGTCAGGGCTGATGAGACCCAGTACTTC
TRBD1	NA	TRBV27	TRBJ2-7	CASSLLPPRDRGYEQYF	TGTGCCAGCAGTTTATTACCCCCGAGGGACAGGGGCTACGAGCAGTACTTC
TRBD1	NA	TRBV28	TRBJ1-1	CASSPPGTGISEAFF	TGTGCCAGCAGTCCCCCCGGGACAGGGATCTCTGAAGCTTTCTTT
NA	NA	TRBV2	TRBJ2-3	CASSAWDGPDTQYF	TGTGCCAGCAGTGCGTGGGATGGCCCAGATACGCAGTATTTT
NA	NA	TRBV4-3	TRBJ1-1	CASSQDWAEAFF	TGCGCCAGCAGCCAAGATTGGGCTGAAGCTTTCTTT
TRBD2	NA	TRBV5-4	TRBJ2-2	CASSLGLGLAATGELFF	TGTGCCAGCAGCTTAGGCCTCGGACTAGCCGCCACCGGGGAGCTGTTTTTT
TRBD1	NA	TRBV7-9	TRBJ1-1	CASSATGGSTRAFF	TGTGCCAGCAGCGCGACAGGGGGATCCACCCGAGCTTTCTTT
NA	NA	TRBV6-5	TRBJ1-1	CATAAEAFF	TGTGCCACGGCGGCTGAAGCTTTCTTT
NA	NA	TRBV15	TRBJ2-1	CATSREEEQFF	TGTGCCACCAGCAGAGAGGAAGAGCAGTTCTTC
NA	NA	TRBV27	TRBJ1-3	CASSSPSRGSGNTIYF	TGTGCCAGCAGTTCCCCATCCAGGGGATCCGGAAACACCATATATTTT
NA	once	TRBV28	TRBJ2-7	CASSWNYEQYF	TGTGCCAGCAGTTGGAACTACGAGCAGTACTTC
NA	NA	TRBV29-1	TRBJ2-3	CSVGGSWQWDTQYF	TGCAGCGTGGGGGGCAGTTGGCAGTGGGATACGCAGTATTTT
NA	NA	TRBV19	TRBJ1-5	CASRPQGTVDQPQHF	TGTGCCAGTAGGCCACAGGGCACTGTAGATCAGCCCCAGCATTTT
NA	NA	TRBV5-6	TRBJ1-5	CASSLGAGNQPQHF	TGTGCCAGCAGCTTGGGAGCAGGGAATCAGCCCCAGCATTTT
TRBD2	NA	TRBV29-1	TRBJ2-1	CSVAGTSGGAGYNEQFF	TGCAGCGTTGCCGGGACTAGCGGGGGGGCCGGCTACAATGAGCAGTTCTTC
NA	NA	TRBV19	TRBJ2-5	CASSIAGRGDSETQYF	TGTGCCAGTAGTATTGCCGGGCGAGGGGACTCCGAGACCCAGTACTTC
TRBD1	NA	TRBV5-4	TRBJ2-1	CASSLGWGQGAWYEQFF	TGTGCCAGCAGCTTGGGATGGGGGCAGGGGGCATGGTATGAGCAGTTCTTC
NA	NA	TRBV19	TRBJ2-6	CASREEAGANVLTF	TGTGCCAGTAGGGAGGAGGCTGGGGCCAACGTCCTGACTTTC
NA	NA	TRBV7-8	TRBJ2-7	CASSLAVGSREQYF	TGTGCCAGCAGCTTAGCGGTGGGGAGTCGCGAGCAGTACTTC
TRBD2	NA	TRBV5-1	TRBJ2-5	CASSLPRGGAGETQYF	TGCGCCAGCAGCCTACCCCGCGGGGGGGCGGGAGAGACCCAGTACTTC
NA	NA	TRBV27	TRBJ1-4	CASSLSPGASNRWEKLFF	TGTGCCAGCAGTTTATCCCCCGGGGCTTCTAATAGGTGGGAAAAACTGTTTTTT
NA	NA	TRBV7-9	TRBJ1-1	CASNTRWDPAFF	TGTGCCAGCAACACAAGGTGGGACCCCGCTTTCTTT
NA	NA	TRBV7-2	TRBJ2-7	CASSLEVLSYEQYF	TGTGCCAGCAGCTTAGAGGTCTTAAGCTACGAGCAGTACTTC
TRBD1	NA	TRBV30	TRBJ1-5	CAWSHTGTGGWQPQHF	TGTGCCTGGAGTCACACGGGGACAGGGGGCTGGCAGCCCCAGCATTTT
NA	NA	TRBV7-2	TRBJ2-5	CASSKGGASETQYF	TGTGCCAGCAGTAAGGGGGGGGCTTCAGAGACCCAGTACTTC